This passage covers 3 T cell receptor beta chains from one sample sequenced in a study of CD4 T cells in relation to SARS-CoV-2 and coronaviruses. Before the COVID-19 pandemic, during about 2010-2018, CD4+ T cells were taken from unexposed donors. Isolation of CD4+ T cells took place after less than 11 days in culture. Sequencing was performed with immunoSEQ multiplex PCR; in TCRdb, only in-frame clones are kept and a portion is missing. The table lists about 21,000 clones, roughly 80% of them singletons. No antigen has been identified for these receptors. The sample consisted of CD4+ T cells from PBMCs, cultured in vitro. All receptors derive from a human donor in good health.

The rearrangement uses TRBV30 and TRBJ2-6; D gene ambiguous. The CDR3 sequence is 15 residues long. Per the germline V gene, CDR1 is GTSNPN and CDR2 is SVGIG (reference sequence). Trimming took off 0 bases at V and 0 bases at J, with 6 bases between the two ends. The CDR3: CAWSVLFSGANVLTF. The CDR3 bases are TGTGCCTGGAGTGTACTGTTCTCTGGGGCCAACGTCCTGACTTTC. The variable domain in full, completed from reference TRBV30 and TRBJ2-6, reads SQTIHQWPATLVQPVGSPLSLECTVEGTSNPNLYWYRQAAGRGLQLLFYSVGIGQISSEVPQNLSASRPQDRQFILSSKKLLLSDSGFYLCAWSVLFSGANVLTFGAGSRLTVL.

This sequence joins TRBV18 and TRBJ1-2; D is uncertain. CDR1 and CDR2 (germline): KGHSH, LQKENI. V lost 2 bases, J lost 5 bases, and 9 bases lay in between. The CDR3 has 13 amino acids. CDR3 bases: TGTGCCAGCTCACCAGGGAGGGAATATGGCTACACCTTC. Encoded protein: CASSPGREYGYTF.

V is TRBV3-1 (or the pseudogene TRBV3-2) and J is TRBJ2-3; D might be TRBD2 (7 bases). The V and J ends lost 0 bases and 3 bases respectively, with 16 bases between them. The CDR3 extends over 17 amino acids. CDR1 and CDR2 (germline): LGHDT, YNNKEL (reference sequence). CDR3 residues: CASSQEFTGRVTDTQYF. The CDR3 DNA follows: TGTGCCAGCAGCCAAGAGTTCACAGGGAGGGTAACAGATACGCAGTATTTT.